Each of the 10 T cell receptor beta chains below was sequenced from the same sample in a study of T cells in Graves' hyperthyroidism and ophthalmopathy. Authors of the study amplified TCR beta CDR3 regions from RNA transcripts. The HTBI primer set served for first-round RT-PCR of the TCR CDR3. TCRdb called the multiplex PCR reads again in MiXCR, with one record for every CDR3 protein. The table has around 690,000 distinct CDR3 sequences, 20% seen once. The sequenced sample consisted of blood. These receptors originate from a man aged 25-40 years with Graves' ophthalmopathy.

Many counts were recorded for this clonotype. CDR3 DNA: TGTGCCAGCAGCGCACAGAACAAGGGGAACACTGAAGCTTTCTTT. Protein: CASSAQNKGNTEAFF. The chain carries TRBV5-4 and TRBJ1-1; unclear D gene. CDR3 size: 15 residues. The V gene's germline CDR1 is SGHNT and CDR2 YYREEE (reference sequence). The germline V and J ends were trimmed by 4 bases and 1 base, with 14 bases remaining between them.

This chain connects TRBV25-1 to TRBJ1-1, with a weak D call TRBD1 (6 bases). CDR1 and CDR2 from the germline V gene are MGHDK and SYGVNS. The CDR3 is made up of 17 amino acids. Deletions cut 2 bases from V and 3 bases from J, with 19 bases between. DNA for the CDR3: TGTGCCAGCAGTGAAAACCCGATCAAGGAGGGGGACACTGAAGCTTTCTTT. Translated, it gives CASSENPIKEGDTEAFF.

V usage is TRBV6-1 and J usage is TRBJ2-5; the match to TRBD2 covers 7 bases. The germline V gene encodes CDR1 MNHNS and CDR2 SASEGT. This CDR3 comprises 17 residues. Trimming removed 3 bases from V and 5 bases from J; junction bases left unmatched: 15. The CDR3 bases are TGTGCCAGCAGTGAGGGGGTTGGGCGGGGAGGGGAGGAGACCCAGTACTTC. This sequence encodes CASSEGVGRGGEETQYF.

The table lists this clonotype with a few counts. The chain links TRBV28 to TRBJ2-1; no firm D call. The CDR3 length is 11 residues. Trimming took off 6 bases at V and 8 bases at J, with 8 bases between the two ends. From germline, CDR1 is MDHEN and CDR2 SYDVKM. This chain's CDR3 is CASRANHEQFF. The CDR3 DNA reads TGTGCCAGCAGAGCTAACCATGAGCAGTTCTTC.

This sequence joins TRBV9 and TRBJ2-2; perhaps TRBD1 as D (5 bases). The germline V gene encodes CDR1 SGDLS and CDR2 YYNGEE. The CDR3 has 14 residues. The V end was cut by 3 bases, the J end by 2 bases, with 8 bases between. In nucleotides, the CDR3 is TGTGCCAGCAGCGCAGACAGCAACACCGGGGAGCTGTTTTTT. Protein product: CASSADSNTGELFF.

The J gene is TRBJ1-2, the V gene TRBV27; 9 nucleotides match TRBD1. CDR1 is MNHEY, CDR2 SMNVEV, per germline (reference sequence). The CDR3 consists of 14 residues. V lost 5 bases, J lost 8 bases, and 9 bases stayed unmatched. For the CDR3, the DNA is TGTGCCAGCAGTCCCGCCGGGACAGGGCGCGGCTACACCTTC. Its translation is CASSPAGTGRGYTF.

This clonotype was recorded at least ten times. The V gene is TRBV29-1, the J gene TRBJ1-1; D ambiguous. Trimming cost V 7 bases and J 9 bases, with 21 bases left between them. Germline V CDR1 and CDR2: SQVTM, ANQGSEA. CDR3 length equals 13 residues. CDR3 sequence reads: CSASEDGASQAFF. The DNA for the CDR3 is TGCAGCGCCTCCGAAGACGGAGCAAGTCAAGCTTTCTTT. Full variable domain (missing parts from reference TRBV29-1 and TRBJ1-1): SAVISQKPSRDICQRGTSLTIQCQVDSQVTMMFWYRQQPGQSLTLIATANQGSEATYESGFVIDKFPISRPNLTFSTLTVSNMSPEDSSIYLCSASEDGASQAFFGQGTRLTVV.

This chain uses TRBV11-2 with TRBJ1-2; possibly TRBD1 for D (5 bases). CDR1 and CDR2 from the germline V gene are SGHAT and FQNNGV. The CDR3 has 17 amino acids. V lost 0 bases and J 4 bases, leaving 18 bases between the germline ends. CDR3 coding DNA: TGTGCCAGCAGCTTAGAAGGAGTCAGGGCCACGGTCTATGGCTACACCTTC. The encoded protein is CASSLEGVRATVYGYTF.

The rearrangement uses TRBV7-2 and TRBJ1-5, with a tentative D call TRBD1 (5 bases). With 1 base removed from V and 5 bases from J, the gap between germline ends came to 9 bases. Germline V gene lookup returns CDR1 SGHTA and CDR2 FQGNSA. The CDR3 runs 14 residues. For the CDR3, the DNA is TGTGCCAGCAGCTTAGGGGGCAGTTATCAGCCCCAGCATTTT. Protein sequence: CASSLGGSYQPQHF.

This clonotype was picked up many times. The CDR3 DNA reads TGTGCCAGCAGCCGCCCGACTAGCGCTTCACGTGATACGCAGTATTTT. Amino acid sequence: CASSRPTSASRDTQYF. The V call is TRBV3-1, the J call TRBJ2-3, with TRBD2 matching 8 bases. Unmatched junction bases numbered 12, after V lost 4 bases and J lost 6 bases. The CDR3 consists of 16 residues. Germline V gene sequence: CDR1 LGHDT, CDR2 YNNKEL (reference sequence).